This record looks at one T cell receptor (beta chain) sequence and its context. The antigen remains undetermined. The sample comes from a study of T cell responses to AZD1222 COVID-19 vaccine. V trimming: 6 bases; J trimming: 2 bases; junction bases outside the gene matches: 10. Germline CDR1 is MNHNY and CDR2 is SVGAGI (reference sequence). CDR3 size: 15 residues. TCRdb's table, derived via immunoSEQ multiplex PCR, lists solely in-frame clones and lacks some. The data contain 150,000 to 180,000 clones, 90% of them seen just once; the ten biggest clones take up less than 2%. Study-wide points: Donors skewed white British and female; clonal diversity was possibly underestimated.

The J gene is TRBJ2-7, the V gene TRBV6-6; TRBD2 matches at 7 bases. The sample was peripheral blood, taken on day 0 of AZD1222 vaccination. This TCR came from an adult in good health. CDR3 bases: TGTGCCAGCAGCCCCCGACAGCGGGGAGCCTACGAGCAGTACTTC. As protein: CASSPRQRGAYEQYF.